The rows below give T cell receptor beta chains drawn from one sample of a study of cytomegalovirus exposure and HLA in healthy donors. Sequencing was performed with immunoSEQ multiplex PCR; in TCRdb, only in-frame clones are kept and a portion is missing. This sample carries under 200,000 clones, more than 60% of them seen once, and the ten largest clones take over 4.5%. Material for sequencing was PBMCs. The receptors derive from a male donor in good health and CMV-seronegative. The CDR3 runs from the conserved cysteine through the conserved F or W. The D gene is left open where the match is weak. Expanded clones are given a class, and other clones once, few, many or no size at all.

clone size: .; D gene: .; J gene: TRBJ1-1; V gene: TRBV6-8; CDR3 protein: CASSYSRAWRGNTEAFF; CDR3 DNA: TGTGCCAGCAGTTACTCGAGGGCCTGGAGAGGGAACACTGAAGCCTTCTTT
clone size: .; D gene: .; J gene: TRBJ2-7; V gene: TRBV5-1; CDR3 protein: CASSWRRPVWHEQYF; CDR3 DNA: TGCGCCAGCAGCTGGCGGCGCCCTGTGTGGCACGAGCAGTACTTC
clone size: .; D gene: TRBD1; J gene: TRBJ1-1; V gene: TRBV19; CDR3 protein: CASSKPRGLGEAFF; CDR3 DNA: TGTGCCAGTAGTAAGCCCAGGGGGCTTGGTGAAGCTTTCTTT
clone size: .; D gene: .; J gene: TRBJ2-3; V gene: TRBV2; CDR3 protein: CASSARDTQYF; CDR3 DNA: TGTGCCAGCAGTGCGAGAGATACGCAGTATTTT
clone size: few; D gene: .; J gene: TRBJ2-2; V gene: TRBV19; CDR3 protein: CASSMVRNTGELFF; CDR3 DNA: TGTGCCAGTAGTATGGTGCGGAACACCGGGGAGCTGTTTTTT
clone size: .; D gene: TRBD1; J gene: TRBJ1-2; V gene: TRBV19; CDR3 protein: CASTRQGGDLYGYTF; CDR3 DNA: TGTGCCAGTACTCGACAGGGTGGTGATCTCTATGGCTACACCTTC
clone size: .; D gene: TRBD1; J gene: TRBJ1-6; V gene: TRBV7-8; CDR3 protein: CASSTQQGGNSPLHF; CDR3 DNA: TGTGCCAGCAGCACCCAACAGGGGGGGAATTCACCCCTCCACTTT
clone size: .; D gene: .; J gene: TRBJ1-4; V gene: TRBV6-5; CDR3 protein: CASSYGTTSTNEKLFF; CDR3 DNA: TGTGCCAGCAGTTACGGGACTACCTCAACTAATGAAAAACTGTTTTTT
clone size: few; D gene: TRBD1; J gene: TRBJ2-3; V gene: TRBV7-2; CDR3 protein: CASSLVDRVTDTQYF; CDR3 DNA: TGTGCCAGCAGCTTAGTGGACAGGGTAACAGATACGCAGTATTTT
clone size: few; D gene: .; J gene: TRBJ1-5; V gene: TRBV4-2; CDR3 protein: CASSRTGGNQPQHF; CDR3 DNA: TGTGCCAGCAGCCGAACTGGGGGGAATCAGCCCCAGCATTTT
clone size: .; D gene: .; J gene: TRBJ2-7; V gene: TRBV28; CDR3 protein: CATTVGYEQYF; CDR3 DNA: TGTGCCACGACAGTGGGGTACGAGCAGTACTTC
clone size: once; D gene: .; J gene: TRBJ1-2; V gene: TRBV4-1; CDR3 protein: CASSHGGGRSNYGYTF; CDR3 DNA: TGCGCCAGCAGCCATGGGGGGGGGAGGTCGAACTATGGCTACACCTTC
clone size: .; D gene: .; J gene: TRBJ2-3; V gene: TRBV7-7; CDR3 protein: CASSLNYGDTQYF; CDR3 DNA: TGTGCCAGCAGCTTAAACTACGGAGATACGCAGTATTTT
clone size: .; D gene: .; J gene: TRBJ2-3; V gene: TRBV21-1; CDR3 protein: CARTDRGPTDTQYF; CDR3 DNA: TGTGCCCGGACCGACAGGGGGCCAACAGATACGCAGTATTTT
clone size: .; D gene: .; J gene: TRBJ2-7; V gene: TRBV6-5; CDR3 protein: CASSQILSYEQYF; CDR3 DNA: TGTGCCAGCAGTCAGATCCTCTCCTACGAGCAGTACTTC
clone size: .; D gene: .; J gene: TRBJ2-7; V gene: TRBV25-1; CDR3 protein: CASSDGISYEQYF; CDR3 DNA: TGTGCCAGCAGTGACGGTATCTCCTACGAGCAGTACTTC
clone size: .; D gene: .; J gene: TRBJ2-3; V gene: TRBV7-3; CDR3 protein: CASSLGRGSSTDTQYF; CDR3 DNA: TGTGCCAGCAGCTTGGGACGGGGGTCTAGCACAGATACGCAGTATTTT
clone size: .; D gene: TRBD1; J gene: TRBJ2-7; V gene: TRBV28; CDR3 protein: CASSFTWTGSSYEQYF; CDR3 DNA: TGTGCCAGCAGTTTTACATGGACAGGGAGCTCCTACGAGCAGTACTTC
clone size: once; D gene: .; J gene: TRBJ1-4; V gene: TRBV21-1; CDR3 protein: CASRCLRDSAEKLFF; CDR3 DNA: TGTGCCAGCCGTTGTCTCCGGGACTCGGCTGAAAAACTGTTTTTT
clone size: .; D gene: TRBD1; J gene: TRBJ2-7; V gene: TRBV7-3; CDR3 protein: CASRPQGRSSYEQYF; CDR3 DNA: TGTGCCAGCAGACCACAGGGGCGAAGCTCCTACGAGCAGTACTTC
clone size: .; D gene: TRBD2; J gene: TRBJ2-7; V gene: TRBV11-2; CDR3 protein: CASSLRTGGPYEQYF; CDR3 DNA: TGTGCCAGCAGCTTACGAACGGGAGGGCCCTACGAGCAGTACTTC
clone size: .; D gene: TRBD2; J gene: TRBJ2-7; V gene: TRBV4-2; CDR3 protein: CASSQEPGWGGSGYEQYF; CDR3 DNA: TGTGCCAGCAGCCAAGAGCCGGGATGGGGCGGGAGCGGGTACGAGCAGTACTTC
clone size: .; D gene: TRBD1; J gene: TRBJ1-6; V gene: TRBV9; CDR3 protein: CASSTRGTADSPLHF; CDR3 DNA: TGTGCCAGCAGTACGCGAGGGACAGCGGATTCACCCCTCCACTTT
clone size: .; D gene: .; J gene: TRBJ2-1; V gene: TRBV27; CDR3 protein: CASSLSLAVNEQFF; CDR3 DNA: TGTGCCAGCAGTCTCTCGCTAGCCGTAAATGAGCAGTTCTTC
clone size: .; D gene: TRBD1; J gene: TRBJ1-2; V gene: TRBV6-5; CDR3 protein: CASRQGRYGYTF; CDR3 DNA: TGTGCCAGCAGACAGGGGCGGTATGGCTACACCTTC
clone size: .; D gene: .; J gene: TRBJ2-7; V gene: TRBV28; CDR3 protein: CASSLPLSYEQYF; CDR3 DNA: TGTGCCAGCAGTCTCCCCCTCTCCTACGAGCAGTACTTC
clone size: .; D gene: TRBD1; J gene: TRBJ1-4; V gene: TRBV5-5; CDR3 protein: CASSSGQGGGKLFF; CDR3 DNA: TGTGCCAGCAGCTCGGGACAGGGCGGCGGAAAACTGTTTTTT
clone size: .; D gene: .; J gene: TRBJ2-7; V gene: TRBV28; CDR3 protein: CASSLYRYEQYF; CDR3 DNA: TGTGCCAGCAGTTTATATCGCTACGAGCAGTACTTC
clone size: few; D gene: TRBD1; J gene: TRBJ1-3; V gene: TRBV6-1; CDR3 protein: CASRDRQGNTIYF; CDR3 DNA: TGTGCCAGCAGGGACCGACAGGGCAACACCATATATTTT
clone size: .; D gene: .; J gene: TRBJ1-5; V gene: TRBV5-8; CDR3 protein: CASSLVRQPQHF; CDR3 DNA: TGTGCCAGCAGCTTGGTTCGTCAGCCCCAGCATTTT
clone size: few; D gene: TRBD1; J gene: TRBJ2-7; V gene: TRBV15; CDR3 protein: CASGGEFGYEQYF; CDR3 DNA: TGTGCCTCAGGGGGCGAATTTGGGTACGAGCAGTACTTC
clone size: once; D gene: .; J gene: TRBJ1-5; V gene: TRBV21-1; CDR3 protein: CASSPPRTGGVMPQHF; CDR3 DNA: TGTGCCAGCAGCCCCCCTAGGACAGGGGGAGTCATGCCCCAGCATTTT
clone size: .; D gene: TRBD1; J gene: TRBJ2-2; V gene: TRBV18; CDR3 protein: CASSQTAGTGMNTGELFF; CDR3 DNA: TGTGCCAGCTCACAAACGGCCGGGACAGGGATGAACACCGGGGAGCTGTTTTTT
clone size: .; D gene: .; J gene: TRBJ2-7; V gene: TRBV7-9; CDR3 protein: CASSPRGDYYEQYF; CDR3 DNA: TGTGCCAGCAGTCCTAGGGGGGACTACTACGAGCAGTACTTC
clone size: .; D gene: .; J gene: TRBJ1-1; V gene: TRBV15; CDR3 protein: CATSREGRNTEAFF; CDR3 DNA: TGTGCCACCAGCAGGGAGGGACGGAACACTGAAGCTTTCTTT
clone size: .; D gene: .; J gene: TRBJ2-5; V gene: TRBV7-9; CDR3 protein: CASSAGETQYF; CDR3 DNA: TGTGCCAGCAGCGCCGGAGAGACCCAGTACTTC
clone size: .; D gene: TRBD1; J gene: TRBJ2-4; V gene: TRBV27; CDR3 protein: CASRGTGLLGAKNIQYF; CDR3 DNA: TGTGCCAGCAGAGGGACAGGACTACTCGGAGCCAAAAACATTCAGTACTTC
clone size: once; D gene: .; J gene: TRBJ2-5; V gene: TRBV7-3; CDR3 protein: CASSFLHEETQYF; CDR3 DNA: TGTGCCAGCAGCTTTTTACATGAAGAGACCCAGTACTTC
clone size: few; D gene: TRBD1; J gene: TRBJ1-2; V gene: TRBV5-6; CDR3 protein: CASSLGAGGGYGYTF; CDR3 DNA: TGTGCCAGCAGCTTGGGGGCAGGGGGCGGCTATGGCTACACCTTC
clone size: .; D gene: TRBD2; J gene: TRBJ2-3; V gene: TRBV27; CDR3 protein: CASGTGSGRTSTDTQYF; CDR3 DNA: TGTGCCAGCGGGACTGGGAGCGGGAGGACTAGCACAGATACGCAGTATTTT
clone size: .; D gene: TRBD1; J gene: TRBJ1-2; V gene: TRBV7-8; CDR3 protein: CASSSNRDRLIYGYTF; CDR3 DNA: TGTGCCAGCAGCTCTAACCGGGACAGACTAATCTATGGCTACACCTTC
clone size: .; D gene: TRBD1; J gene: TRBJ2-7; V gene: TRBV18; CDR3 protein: CASSSGTENYEQYF; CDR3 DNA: TGTGCCAGCTCATCCGGGACAGAAAACTACGAGCAGTACTTC
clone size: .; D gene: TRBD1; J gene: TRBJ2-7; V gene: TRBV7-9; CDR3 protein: CAADPGTGSYEQYF; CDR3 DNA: TGTGCCGCCGACCCAGGGACAGGGAGCTACGAGCAGTACTTC
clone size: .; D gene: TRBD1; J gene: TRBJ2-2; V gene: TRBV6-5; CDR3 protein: CASSLRDRGIGELFF; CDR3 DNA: TGTGCCAGCAGCCTAAGGGACAGGGGGATCGGGGAGCTGTTTTTT